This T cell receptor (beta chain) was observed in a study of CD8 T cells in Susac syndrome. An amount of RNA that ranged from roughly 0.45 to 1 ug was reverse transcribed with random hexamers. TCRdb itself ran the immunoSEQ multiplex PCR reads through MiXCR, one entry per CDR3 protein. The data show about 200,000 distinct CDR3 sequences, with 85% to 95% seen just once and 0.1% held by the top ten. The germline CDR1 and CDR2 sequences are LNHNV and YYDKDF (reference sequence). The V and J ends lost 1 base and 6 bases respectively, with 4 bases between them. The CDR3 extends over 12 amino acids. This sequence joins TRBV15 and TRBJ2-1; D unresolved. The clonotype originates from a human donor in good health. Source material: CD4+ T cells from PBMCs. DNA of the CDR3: TGTGCCACCAGCAGAGCAGCCAATGAGCAGTTCTTC. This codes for CATSRAANEQFF.